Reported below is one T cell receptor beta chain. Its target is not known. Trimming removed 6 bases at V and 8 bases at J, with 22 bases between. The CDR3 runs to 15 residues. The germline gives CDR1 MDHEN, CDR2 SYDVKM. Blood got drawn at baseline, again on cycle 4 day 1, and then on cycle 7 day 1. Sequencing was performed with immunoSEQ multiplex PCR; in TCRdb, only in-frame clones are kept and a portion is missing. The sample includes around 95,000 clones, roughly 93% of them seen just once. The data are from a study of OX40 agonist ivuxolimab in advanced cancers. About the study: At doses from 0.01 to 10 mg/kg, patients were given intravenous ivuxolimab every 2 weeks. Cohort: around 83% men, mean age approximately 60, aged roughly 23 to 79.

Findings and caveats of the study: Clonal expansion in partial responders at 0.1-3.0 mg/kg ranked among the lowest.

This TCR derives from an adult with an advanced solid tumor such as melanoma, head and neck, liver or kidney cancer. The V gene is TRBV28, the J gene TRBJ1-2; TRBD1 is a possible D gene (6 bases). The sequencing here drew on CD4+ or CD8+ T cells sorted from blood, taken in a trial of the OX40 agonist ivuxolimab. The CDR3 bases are TGTGCCAGCAGCCCACACGCACAGGGATTTGGCGGCTACACCTTC. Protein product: CASSPHAQGFGGYTF.